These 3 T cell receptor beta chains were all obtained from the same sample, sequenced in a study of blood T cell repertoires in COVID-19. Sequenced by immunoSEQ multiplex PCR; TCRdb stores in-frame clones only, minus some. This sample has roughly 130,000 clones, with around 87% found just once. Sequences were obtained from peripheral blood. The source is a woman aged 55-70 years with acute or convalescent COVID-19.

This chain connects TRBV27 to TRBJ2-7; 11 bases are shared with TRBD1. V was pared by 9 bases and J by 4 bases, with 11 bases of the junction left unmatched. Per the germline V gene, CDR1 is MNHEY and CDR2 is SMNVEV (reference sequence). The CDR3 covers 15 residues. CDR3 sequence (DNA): TGTGCCAGTTCCGGTCGGGGACAGGGGGTTTACGAGCAGTACGTC. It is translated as CASSGRGQGVYEQYV.

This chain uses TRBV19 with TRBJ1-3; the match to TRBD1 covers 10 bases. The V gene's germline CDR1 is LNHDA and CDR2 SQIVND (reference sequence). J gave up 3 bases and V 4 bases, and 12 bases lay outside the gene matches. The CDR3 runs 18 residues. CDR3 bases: TGTGCCAGTAGTAGGGGGAGGGACAGGGGTCTTATTGGAAACACCATATATTTT. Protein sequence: CASSRGRDRGLIGNTIYF. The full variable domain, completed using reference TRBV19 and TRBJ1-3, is DGGITQSPKYLFRKEGQNVTLSCEQNLNHDAMYWYRQDPGQGLRLIYYSQIVNDFQKGDIAEGYSVSREKKESFPLTVTSAQKNPTAFYLCASSRGRDRGLIGNTIYFGEGSWLTVV.

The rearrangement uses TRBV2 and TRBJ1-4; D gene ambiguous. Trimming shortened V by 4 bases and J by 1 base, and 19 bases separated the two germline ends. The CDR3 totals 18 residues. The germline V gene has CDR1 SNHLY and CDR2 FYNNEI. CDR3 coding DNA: TGTGCCAGCAGTGCTGAGGAACAACCCGATGGAACTAATGAAAAACTGTTTTTT. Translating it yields CASSAEEQPDGTNEKLFF.